Included here is one T cell receptor (beta chain) sequence, with context. The antigen is undetermined. This sample is part of a study of blood T cells in healthy people across ages. Study-level background: Template switching retrieved approximately one barcoded beta molecule for each two T cells.

Deletions cut 0 bases from V and 7 bases from J, with 18 bases between. CDR3 length: 15 amino acids. CDR1 and CDR2 from the germline V gene are SQVTM and ANQGSEA. Study-level points and caveats: The CMV status of each donor remained undetermined, and this could have confounded shifts in expanded clonotypes.

Next came a second PCR, run for about 6 to 12 cycles, which used a sample-barcoded 5' primer along with a J-beta primer mix. TCRdb re-analysed the 5' RACE reads in MiXCR, keeping a single row per CDR3 protein. The profile covers over 1,500,000 distinct CDR3 sequences, with 35% to 50% appearing a single time and more than 20% taken by the ten largest. This sequence was found in a human donor in good health. This rearrangement joins TRBV29-1 to TRBJ1-1; tentatively, D is TRBD1 (6 bases). Sequenced material: blood. This chain's CDR3 is CSVEDWGLRTSEAFF. The CDR3 bases are TGCAGCGTTGAAGACTGGGGGCTAAGGACAAGTGAAGCTTTCTTT.